The 18 T cell receptor beta chains presented below share a single source sample, sequenced in a study of blood T cell repertoires in COVID-19. The assay was immunoSEQ multiplex PCR, and TCRdb's table has in-frame clones only and misses some. The profile shows around 340,000 clones, around nine tenths of them singletons. Sequenced: peripheral blood. The source of these receptors is a woman in her fifties or sixties with COVID-19, enrolled during active disease.

The chain uses TRBV6-6 and TRBJ2-3; TRBD2 aligns across 10 bases. V lost 6 bases to trimming and J lost 4 bases; unmatched junction nucleotides: 13. From germline, CDR1 is MNHNY and CDR2 SVGAGI (reference sequence). The CDR3 contains 17 residues. The CDR3 sequence: CASRRRSGTSVADTQYF. The CDR3 DNA sequence: TGTGCCAGCAGACGACGTTCCGGGACTAGCGTGGCAGATACGCAGTATTTT.

The chain links TRBV7-3 to TRBJ2-5; 14 nucleotides agree with TRBD2. Germline CDR1 SGHTA, CDR2 FQGTGA. This CDR3 has 18 residues. V lost 4 bases, J lost 2 bases, and 9 bases stayed unmatched. The CDR3 loop is CASSSQPGLAGGQETQYF. In DNA, the CDR3 is TGTGCCAGCAGCTCCCAACCCGGACTAGCGGGGGGTCAAGAGACCCAGTACTTC.

The chain joins TRBV9 to TRBJ1-2; D uncertain. This CDR3 has 13 amino acids. Germline-derived CDR1 and CDR2 are SGDLS and YYNGEE. V dropped 1 base and J dropped 3 bases, with 7 bases sitting between them. The CDR3 DNA is TGTGCCAGCAGCGTACGGGTGGACTATGGCTACACCTTC. Translation: CASSVRVDYGYTF.

V is TRBV5-1 and J is TRBJ2-3; unclear D gene. The CDR3 runs 15 residues. V lost 0 bases and J 0 bases, leaving 8 bases between the germline ends. Germline CDR1 is SGHRS and CDR2 is YFSETQ. The CDR3 here is CASSLGPASTDTQYF. Here the CDR3 DNA reads TGCGCCAGCAGCTTGGGACCAGCGAGCACAGATACGCAGTATTTT. Full variable domain (missing parts from reference TRBV5-1 and TRBJ2-3): KAGVTQTPRYLIKTRGQQVTLSCSPISGHRSVSWYQQTPGQGLQFLFEYFSETQRNKGNFPGRFSGRQFSNSRSEMNVSTLELGDSALYLCASSLGPASTDTQYFGPGTRLTVL.

The rearrangement links TRBV27 to TRBJ1-1; 8 positions match TRBD1. The CDR3 extends over 15 amino acids. Trimming at V came to 7 bases and at J to 4 bases, leaving 11 bases not matched to a gene. CDR1 and CDR2 from the germline V gene are MNHEY and SMNVEV (reference sequence). DNA for the CDR3: TGTGCCAGCACCAAGACAGGGGCTGGGACCACTGAAGCTTTCTTT. Encoded protein: CASTKTGAGTTEAFF.

The chain carries TRBV5-4 and TRBJ1-2, with TRBD1 as a possible D gene (6 bases). This CDR3 is built from 13 residues. Deletions cut 0 bases from V and 4 bases from J, with 7 bases between. Germline V lookup: CDR1 SGHNT, CDR2 YYREEE (reference sequence). CDR3 nucleotides: TGTGCCAGCAGCTTGGCCAGGGGCTATGGCTACACCTTC. Protein product: CASSLARGYGYTF.

The sample holds one count of this clone. V and J are TRBV2 and TRBJ2-3; D possibly corresponds to TRBD2 (6 bases). The CDR3 contains 16 residues. Looked up from germline, CDR1 is SNHLY and CDR2 is FYNNEI. The V end lost 6 bases, the J end lost 2 bases, and 18 bases lay between the germline ends. CDR3 in DNA: TGTGCCAGCAGCGCAGTCCCGGGACTCGCCACAGATACGCAGTATTTT. Translated, it gives CASSAVPGLATDTQYF.

This chain links TRBV5-1 with TRBJ1-2; D gene uncertain. CDR3 size: 14 residues. In germline, CDR1 is SGHRS, CDR2 YFSETQ. The V gene lost 4 bases and the J gene lost 8 bases, with 18 bases spanning the gap. CDR3 amino acids: CASSLSEMTDGYTF. CDR3 in DNA: TGCGCCAGCAGCCTGAGCGAAATGACTGACGGCTACACCTTC.

The chain recombines TRBV30 with TRBJ2-3, with D maybe TRBD2 (5 bases). Germline values: CDR1 GTSNPN, CDR2 SVGIG (reference sequence). CDR3 length equals 16 residues. Trimming removed 0 bases at V and 8 bases at J, with 21 bases between. DNA for the CDR3: TGTGCCTGGAGTGTTAAGGACTCAACCTTTCGGGCTACGCAGTATTTT. Its protein product is CAWSVKDSTFRATQYF.

This sequence joins TRBV5-1 and TRBJ1-6; the D is unclear. Germline V CDR1 and CDR2: SGHRS, YFSETQ. CDR3 size: 15 residues. V was clipped by 0 bases and J by 7 bases, with 11 bases between them. The CDR3 spells CASSLVEGQNSPLHF. The CDR3 DNA sequence: TGCGCCAGCAGCTTGGTGGAGGGCCAGAATTCACCCCTCCACTTT. The variable domain in full, with the rest retrieved from reference TRBV5-1 and TRBJ1-6, is KAGVTQTPRYLIKTRGQQVTLSCSPISGHRSVSWYQQTPGQGLQFLFEYFSETQRNKGNFPGRFSGRQFSNSRSEMNVSTLELGDSALYLCASSLVEGQNSPLHFGNGTRLTVT.

To note about this clone: Within the sample, other DNA sequences also encode this same CDR3. CDR3 region: CASERTGSNQPQHF. The CDR3 nucleotides are TGTGCCAGCGAAAGGACAGGTAGCAATCAGCCCCAGCATTTT. V is TRBV6-5 and J is TRBJ1-5; 7 bases match TRBD1. The V and J ends lost 8 bases and 0 bases, in that order; junction bases with no gene match: 4. The CDR3 is made up of 14 amino acids. CDR1 MNHEY and CDR2 SVGAGI come from the germline V gene.

This clone was found once. This chain connects TRBV28 to TRBJ2-7; no definite D call. Trimming pared 4 bases from V and 2 bases from J, leaving 12 bases between. The CDR3 covers 14 residues. The germline V gene encodes CDR1 MDHEN and CDR2 SYDVKM. The CDR3 region is CASSYAEFPYEQYF. CDR3 coding DNA: TGTGCCAGCAGTTACGCGGAGTTTCCCTACGAGCAGTACTTC.

This clone was seen a few times. The J gene is TRBJ1-4, the V gene TRBV6-1, with TRBD1 matching over 10 bases. Germline CDR1 and CDR2: MNHNS and SASEGT. V lost 1 base, J lost 7 bases, and 3 bases stayed unmatched. The CDR3 length is 15 residues. This CDR3 reads CASSEGDRGPEKLFF. The CDR3 DNA sequence: TGTGCCAGCAGTGAAGGCGACAGGGGGCCTGAAAAACTGTTTTTT.

The chain combines TRBV19 with TRBJ2-2; no firm D call. V shed 6 bases and J shed 3 bases, with 11 bases lying between them. From germline, CDR1 is LNHDA and CDR2 SQIVND (reference sequence). This CDR3 contains 14 residues. CDR3 sequence: CASRIAYDTGELFF. The CDR3 DNA reads as TGTGCCAGTAGGATCGCGTATGACACCGGGGAGCTGTTTTTT.

The CDR3 nucleotides read TGTGCCAGCACCCTCGGACAGGTCCAAGAGACCCAGTACTTC. Encoded protein: CASTLGQVQETQYF. The gene calls are TRBV7-9 and TRBJ2-5; 7 nucleotides line up with TRBD1. Germline V lookup: CDR1 SEHNR, CDR2 FQNEAQ (reference sequence). The CDR3 extends over 14 amino acids. V was pared by 7 bases and J by 1 base, with 6 bases of the junction left unmatched.

The rearrangement joins TRBV6-5 to TRBJ1-4; possibly TRBD1 for D (6 bases). CDR1 is MNHEY and CDR2 is SVGAGI in the germline V gene. V gave up 2 bases and J gave up 8 bases, with 15 bases separating them. This CDR3 has 15 amino acids. CDR3 nucleotides: TGTGCCAGCAGTTACCGGGGGGGCACGGAGGAAAAACTGTTTTTT. This codes for CASSYRGGTEEKLFF.

V usage is TRBV28 and J usage is TRBJ1-2, with TRBD1 as a possible D gene (5 bases). Per germline, CDR1 MDHEN and CDR2 SYDVKM. The V end was cut by 3 bases, the J end by 5 bases, with 16 bases between. This CDR3 has 15 amino acids. In DNA form, the CDR3 reads TGTGCCAGCAGTTTCTCCGGGGGTGTCAGTTATGGCTACACCTTC. This codes for CASSFSGGVSYGYTF.

This chain uses TRBV6-5 with TRBJ1-6, with D possibly TRBD1 on 5 matching bases. V was cut by 5 bases and J by 7 bases, with 15 bases left in between. The CDR3 runs 15 residues. Germline V gives CDR1 MNHEY, CDR2 SVGAGI. The CDR3 loop is CASSQMGGGNSPLHF. The CDR3 DNA follows: TGTGCCAGCAGTCAAATGGGGGGGGGAAATTCACCCCTCCACTTT.